This T cell receptor beta chain appears in the sequencing data of a study of blood T cell repertoires in COVID-19. Profiled with immunoSEQ multiplex PCR; TCRdb holds only in-frame clones, not every one. The data show about 300,000 clones, about nine tenths seen once. Trimming shortened V by 5 bases and J by 6 bases, and 16 bases separated the two germline ends. CDR3 length: 15 amino acids. CDR1 is MRHNA, CDR2 SNTAGT, per germline. This clone was observed a few times. This TCR was recovered from a man younger than 30 with active or convalescent COVID-19. The sequenced sample was peripheral blood. The chain is built from TRBV6-4 and TRBJ2-2; D not certain. CDR3 loop: CASSKNNGDAGELFF. DNA for the CDR3: TGTGCCAGCAGTAAGAACAATGGAGATGCCGGGGAGCTGTTTTTT.